This T cell receptor beta chain was retrieved from a study of blood T cell repertoires in COVID-19. Background on the study: Sources were T cells, B-cell-depleted T cells, or PBMCs; the material itself was cDNA or gDNA.

The V and J ends lost 3 bases and 11 bases respectively, with 13 bases between them. This CDR3 is 13 amino acids long. Germline-derived CDR1 and CDR2 are SGHVS and FNYEAQ. Generated by immunoSEQ multiplex PCR, the TCRdb table keeps only in-frame clones and is missing some. The sample includes under 150,000 clones, 81% of them seen just once. The chain recombines TRBV7-6 with TRBJ1-4; TRBD1 is a possible D gene (5 bases). This receptor was taken from a man aged 50-59 years with acute or convalescent COVID-19. The source material was peripheral blood. Here the CDR3 DNA reads TGTGCCAGCAGCTTGAGCGGGGCGCAGAAACTGTTTTTT. Residues: CASSLSGAQKLFF.